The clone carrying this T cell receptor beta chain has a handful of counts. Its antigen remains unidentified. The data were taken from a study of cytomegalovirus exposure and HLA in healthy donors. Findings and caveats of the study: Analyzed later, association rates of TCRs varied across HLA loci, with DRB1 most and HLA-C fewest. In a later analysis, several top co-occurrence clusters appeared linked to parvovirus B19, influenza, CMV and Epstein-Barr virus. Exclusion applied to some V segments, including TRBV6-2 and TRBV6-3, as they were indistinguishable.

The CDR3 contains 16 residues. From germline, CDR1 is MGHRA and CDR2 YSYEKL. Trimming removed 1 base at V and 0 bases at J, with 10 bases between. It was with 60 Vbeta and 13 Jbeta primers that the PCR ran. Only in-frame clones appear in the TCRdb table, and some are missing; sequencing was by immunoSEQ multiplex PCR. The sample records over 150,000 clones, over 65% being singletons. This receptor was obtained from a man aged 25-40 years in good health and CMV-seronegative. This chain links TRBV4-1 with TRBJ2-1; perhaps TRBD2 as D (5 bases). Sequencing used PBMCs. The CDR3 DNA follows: TGCGCCAGCAGCCAAGGGACTTCCCTCTCCTACAATGAGCAGTTCTTC. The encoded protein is CASSQGTSLSYNEQFF.